This T cell receptor (beta chain) is from a study of blood T cell repertoires in COVID-19. As for the study in general: Sites in the United States, Italy and Spain provided acute and convalescent COVID-19 samples.

With 4 bases clipped from V and 2 bases from J, the junction kept 12 bases outside the gene matches. The CDR3 spans 19 residues. Per germline, CDR1 SNHLY and CDR2 FYNNEI. Under the authors' procedure: How many nucleated cells were present was estimated from reference gene primer amplification. Sequencing used immunoSEQ multiplex PCR; TCRdb keeps in-frame clones, though not all of them. V and J calls and clone size follow that table, whereas D and trimming were derived from the DNA. Counted here are 130,000 to 150,000 clones, just under 90% occurring once; the ten biggest clones make up 3.5% to 4.5%. This clone was picked up one time.

The source material was peripheral blood. This chain uses TRBV2 with TRBJ2-1; TRBD2 agrees at 12 bases. This TCR was sampled from a woman aged 40 to 49 with acute or convalescent COVID-19. The chain's CDR3 is CASSGEASGRAGAYNEQFF. For the CDR3, the DNA is TGTGCCAGCAGTGGGGAGGCTAGCGGGAGGGCCGGCGCCTACAATGAGCAGTTCTTC.